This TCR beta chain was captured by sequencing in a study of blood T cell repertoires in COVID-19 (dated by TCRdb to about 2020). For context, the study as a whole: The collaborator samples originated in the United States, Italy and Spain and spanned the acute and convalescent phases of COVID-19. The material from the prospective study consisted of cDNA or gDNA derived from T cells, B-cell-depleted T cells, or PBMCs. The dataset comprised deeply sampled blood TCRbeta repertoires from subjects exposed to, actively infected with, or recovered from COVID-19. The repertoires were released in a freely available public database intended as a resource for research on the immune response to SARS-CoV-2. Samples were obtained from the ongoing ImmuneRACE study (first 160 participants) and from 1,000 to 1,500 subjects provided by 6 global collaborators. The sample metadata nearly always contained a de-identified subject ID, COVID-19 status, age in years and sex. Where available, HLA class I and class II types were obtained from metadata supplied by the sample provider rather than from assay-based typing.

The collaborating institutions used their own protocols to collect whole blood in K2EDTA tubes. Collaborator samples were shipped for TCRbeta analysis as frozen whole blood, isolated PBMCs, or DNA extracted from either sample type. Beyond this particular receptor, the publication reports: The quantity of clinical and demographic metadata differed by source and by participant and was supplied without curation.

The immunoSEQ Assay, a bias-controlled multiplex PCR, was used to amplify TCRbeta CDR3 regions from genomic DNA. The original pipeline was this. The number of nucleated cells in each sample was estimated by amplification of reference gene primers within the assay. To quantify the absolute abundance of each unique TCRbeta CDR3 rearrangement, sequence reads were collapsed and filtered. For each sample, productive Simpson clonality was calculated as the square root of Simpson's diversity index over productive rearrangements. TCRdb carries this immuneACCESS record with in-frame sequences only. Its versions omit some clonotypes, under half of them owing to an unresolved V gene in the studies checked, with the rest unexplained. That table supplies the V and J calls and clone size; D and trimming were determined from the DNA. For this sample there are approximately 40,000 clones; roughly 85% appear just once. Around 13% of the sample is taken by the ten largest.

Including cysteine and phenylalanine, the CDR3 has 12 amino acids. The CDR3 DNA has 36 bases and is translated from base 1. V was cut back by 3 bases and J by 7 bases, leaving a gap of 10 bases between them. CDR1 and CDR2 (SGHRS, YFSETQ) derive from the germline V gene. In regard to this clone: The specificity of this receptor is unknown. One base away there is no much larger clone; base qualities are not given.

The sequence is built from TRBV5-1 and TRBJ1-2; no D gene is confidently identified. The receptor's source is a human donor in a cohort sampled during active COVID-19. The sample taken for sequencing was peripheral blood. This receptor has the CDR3 CASSSARVGYTF. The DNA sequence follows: TGCGCCAGCAGCTCTGCGCGGGTTGGCTACACCTTC.